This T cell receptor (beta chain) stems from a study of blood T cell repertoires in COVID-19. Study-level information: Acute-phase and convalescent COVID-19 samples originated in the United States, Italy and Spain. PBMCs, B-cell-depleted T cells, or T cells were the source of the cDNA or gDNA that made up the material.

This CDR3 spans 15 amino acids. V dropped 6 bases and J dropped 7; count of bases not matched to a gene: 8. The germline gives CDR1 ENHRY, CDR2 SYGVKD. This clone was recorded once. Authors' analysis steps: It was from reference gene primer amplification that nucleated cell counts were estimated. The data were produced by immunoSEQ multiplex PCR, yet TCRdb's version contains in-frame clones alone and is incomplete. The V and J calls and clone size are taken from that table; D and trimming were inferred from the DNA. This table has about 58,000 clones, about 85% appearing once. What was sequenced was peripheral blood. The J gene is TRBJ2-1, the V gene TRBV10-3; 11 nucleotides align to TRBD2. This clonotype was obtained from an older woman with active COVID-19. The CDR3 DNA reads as TGTGCCATCAGGCAGATAGCGGGAGGGCTGAATGAGCAGTTCTTC. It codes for CAIRQIAGGLNEQFF.